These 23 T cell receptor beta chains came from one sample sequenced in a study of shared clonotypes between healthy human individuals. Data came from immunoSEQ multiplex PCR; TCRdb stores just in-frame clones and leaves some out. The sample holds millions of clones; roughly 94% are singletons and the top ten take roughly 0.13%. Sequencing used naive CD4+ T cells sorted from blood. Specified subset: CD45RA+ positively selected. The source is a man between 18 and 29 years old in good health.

The chain's CDR3 is CASSLEVAETYEQYF. The DNA for the CDR3 is TGTGCCAGCAGCTTAGAAGTTGCGGAGACATACGAGCAGTACTTC. V gene TRBV11-2 combines with J gene TRBJ2-7, with unresolved D. The CDR3 length is 15 residues. Deletions cut 0 bases from V and 4 bases from J, with 13 bases between. Looked up from germline, CDR1 is SGHAT and CDR2 is FQNNGV.

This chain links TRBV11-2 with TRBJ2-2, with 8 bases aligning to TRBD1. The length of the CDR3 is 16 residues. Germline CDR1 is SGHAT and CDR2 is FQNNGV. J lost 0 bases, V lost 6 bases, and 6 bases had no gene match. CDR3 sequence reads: CASSFTGGANTGELFF. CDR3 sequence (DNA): TGTGCCAGCAGTTTCACAGGGGGTGCGAACACCGGGGAGCTGTTTTTT.

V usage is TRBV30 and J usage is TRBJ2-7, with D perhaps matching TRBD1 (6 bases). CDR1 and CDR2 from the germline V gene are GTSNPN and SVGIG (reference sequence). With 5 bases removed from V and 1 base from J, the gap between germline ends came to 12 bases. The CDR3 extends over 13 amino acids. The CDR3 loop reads CAWATGSSYEQYF. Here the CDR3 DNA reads TGTGCCTGGGCGACAGGAAGTTCCTACGAGCAGTACTTC.

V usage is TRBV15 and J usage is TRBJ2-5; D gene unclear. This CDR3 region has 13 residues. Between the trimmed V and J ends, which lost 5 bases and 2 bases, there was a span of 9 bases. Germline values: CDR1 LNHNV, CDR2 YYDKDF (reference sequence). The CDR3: CATSRRFQETQYF. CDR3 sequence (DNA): TGTGCCACCAGCCGCAGGTTTCAAGAGACCCAGTACTTC.

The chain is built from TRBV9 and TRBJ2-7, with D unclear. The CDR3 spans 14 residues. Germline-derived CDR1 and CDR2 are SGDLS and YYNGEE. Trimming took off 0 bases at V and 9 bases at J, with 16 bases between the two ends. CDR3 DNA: TGTGCCAGCAGCGTAGGGCAGAGTGAAGCGTGGCAGTACTTC. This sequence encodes CASSVGQSEAWQYF.

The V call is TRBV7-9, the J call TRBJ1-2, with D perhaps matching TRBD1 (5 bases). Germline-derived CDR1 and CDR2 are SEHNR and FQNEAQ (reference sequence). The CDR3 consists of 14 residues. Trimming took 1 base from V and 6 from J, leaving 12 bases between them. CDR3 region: CASSLGGRTDGYTF. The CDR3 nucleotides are TGTGCCAGCAGCTTAGGGGGCAGGACTGATGGCTACACCTTC. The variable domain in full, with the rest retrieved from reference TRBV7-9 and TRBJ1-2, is DTGVSQNPRHKITKRGQNVTFRCDPISEHNRLYWYRQTLGQGPEFLTYFQNEAQLEKSRLLSDRFSAERPKGSFSTLEIQRTEQGDSAMYLCASSLGGRTDGYTFGSGTRLTVV.

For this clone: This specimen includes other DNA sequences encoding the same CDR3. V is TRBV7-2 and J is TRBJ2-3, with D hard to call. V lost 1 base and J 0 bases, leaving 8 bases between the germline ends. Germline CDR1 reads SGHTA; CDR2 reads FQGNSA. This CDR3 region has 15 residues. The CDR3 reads CASSLDGSSTDTQYF. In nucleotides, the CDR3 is TGTGCCAGCAGCTTAGATGGCTCTAGCACAGATACGCAGTATTTT.

CDR3 bases: TGTGCCAGCAGCTCCCAGTCCCGAGCGGGGGCGAACACTGAAGCTTTCTTT. Translating gives CASSSQSRAGANTEAFF. The chain has TRBV9 and TRBJ1-1; TRBD1 might be the D (6 bases). CDR3 length equals 17 residues. Trimming stripped 4 bases from V and 1 base from J, with 20 bases between. In germline, CDR1 is SGDLS, CDR2 YYNGEE.

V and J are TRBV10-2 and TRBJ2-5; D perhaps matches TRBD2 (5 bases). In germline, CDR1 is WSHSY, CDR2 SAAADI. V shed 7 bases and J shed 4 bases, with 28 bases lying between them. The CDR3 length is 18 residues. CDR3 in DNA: TGCGCCAGCACGGGCCGAGGGTCCTGGAGTGAAGGTCGAGAGACCCAGTACTTC. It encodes CASTGRGSWSEGRETQYF.

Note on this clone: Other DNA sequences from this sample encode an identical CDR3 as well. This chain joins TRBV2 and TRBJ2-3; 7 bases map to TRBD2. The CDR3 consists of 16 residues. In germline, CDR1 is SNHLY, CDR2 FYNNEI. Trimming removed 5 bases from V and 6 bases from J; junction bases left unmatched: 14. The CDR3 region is CASSLPGTKGMDTQYF. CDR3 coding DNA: TGTGCCAGCAGTCTACCCGGGACTAAGGGGATGGATACGCAGTATTTT.

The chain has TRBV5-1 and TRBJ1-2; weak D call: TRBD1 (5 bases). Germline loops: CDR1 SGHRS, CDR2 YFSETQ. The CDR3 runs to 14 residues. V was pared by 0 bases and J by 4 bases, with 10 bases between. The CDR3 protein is CASSLAVTAYGYTF. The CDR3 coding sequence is TGCGCCAGCAGCTTGGCTGTGACAGCCTATGGCTACACCTTC.

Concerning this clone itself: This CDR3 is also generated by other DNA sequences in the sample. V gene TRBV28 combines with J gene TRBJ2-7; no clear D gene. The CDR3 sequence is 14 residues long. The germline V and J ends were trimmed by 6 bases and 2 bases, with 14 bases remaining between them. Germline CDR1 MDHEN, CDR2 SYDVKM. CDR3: CASSPGVRTYEQYF. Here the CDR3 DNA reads TGTGCCAGCAGCCCCGGCGTCCGCACCTACGAGCAGTACTTC. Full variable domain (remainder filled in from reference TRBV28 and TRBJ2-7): DVKVTQSSRYLVKRTGEKVFLECVQDMDHENMFWYRQDPGLGLRLIYFSYDVKMKEKGDIPEGYSVSREKKERFSLILESASTNQTSMYLCASSPGVRTYEQYFGPGTRLTVT.

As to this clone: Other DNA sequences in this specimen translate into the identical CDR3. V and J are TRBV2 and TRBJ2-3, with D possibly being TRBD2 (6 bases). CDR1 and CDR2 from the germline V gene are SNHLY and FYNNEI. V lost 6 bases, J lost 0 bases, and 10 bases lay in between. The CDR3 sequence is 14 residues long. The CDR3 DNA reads TGTGCCAGCAGCCTCGGGGGAAGCACAGATACGCAGTATTTT. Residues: CASSLGGSTDTQYF.

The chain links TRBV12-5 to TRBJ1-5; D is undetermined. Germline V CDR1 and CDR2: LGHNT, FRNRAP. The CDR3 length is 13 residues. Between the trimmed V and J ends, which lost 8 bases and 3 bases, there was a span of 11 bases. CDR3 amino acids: CASSLGVNQPQHF. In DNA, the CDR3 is TGTGCTAGTTCTCTTGGTGTCAATCAGCCCCAGCATTTT.

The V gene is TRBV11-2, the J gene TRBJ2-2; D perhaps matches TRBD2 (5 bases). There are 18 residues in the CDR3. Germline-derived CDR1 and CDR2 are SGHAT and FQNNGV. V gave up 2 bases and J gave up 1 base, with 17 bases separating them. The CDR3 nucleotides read TGTGCCAGCAGCTTATTCGCTTTGGCTAGCTGGAACACCGGGGAGCTGTTTTTT. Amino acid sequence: CASSLFALASWNTGELFF.

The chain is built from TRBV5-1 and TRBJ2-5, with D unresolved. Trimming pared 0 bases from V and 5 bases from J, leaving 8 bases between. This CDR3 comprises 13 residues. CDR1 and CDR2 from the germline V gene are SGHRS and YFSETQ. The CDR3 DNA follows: TGCGCCAGCAGCTTGGAATTGCGGGAGACCCAGTACTTC. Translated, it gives CASSLELRETQYF.

CDR3 nucleotide sequence: TGCGCCAGCAGTAGTCGGGGAGGGGACACTGAAGCTTTCTTT. It yields the protein CASSSRGGDTEAFF. This rearrangement joins TRBV10-2 to TRBJ1-1; D might be TRBD1 (5 bases). CDR1 and CDR2 from the germline V gene are WSHSY and SAAADI. The CDR3 totals 14 residues. V was cut by 5 bases and J by 3 bases, with 13 bases left in between.

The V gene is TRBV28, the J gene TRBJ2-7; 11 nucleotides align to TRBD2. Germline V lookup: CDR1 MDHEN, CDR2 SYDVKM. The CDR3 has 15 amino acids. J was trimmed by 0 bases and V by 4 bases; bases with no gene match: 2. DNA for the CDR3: TGTGCCAGCAGTTCCGGGACTAGCGGCTCCTACGAGCAGTACTTC. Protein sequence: CASSSGTSGSYEQYF.

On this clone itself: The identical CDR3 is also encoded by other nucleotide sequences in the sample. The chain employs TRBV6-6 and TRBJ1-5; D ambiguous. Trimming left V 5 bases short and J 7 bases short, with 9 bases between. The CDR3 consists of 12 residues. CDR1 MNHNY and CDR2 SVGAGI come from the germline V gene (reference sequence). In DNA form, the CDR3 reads TGTGCCAGCAGTCCCCCGGGGCAGCCCCAGCATTTT. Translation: CASSPPGQPQHF.

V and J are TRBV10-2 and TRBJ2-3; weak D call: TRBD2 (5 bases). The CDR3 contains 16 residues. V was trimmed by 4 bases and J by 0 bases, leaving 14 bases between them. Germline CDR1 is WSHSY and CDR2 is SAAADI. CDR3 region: CASSGRGITSTDTQYF. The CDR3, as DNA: TGCGCCAGCAGTGGTAGAGGGATAACTAGCACAGATACGCAGTATTTT.

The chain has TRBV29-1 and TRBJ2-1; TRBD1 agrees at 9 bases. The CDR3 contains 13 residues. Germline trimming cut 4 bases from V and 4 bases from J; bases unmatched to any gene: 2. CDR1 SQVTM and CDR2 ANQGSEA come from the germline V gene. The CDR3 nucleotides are TGCAGCGTTGTAGGGACAGGGTACAATGAGCAGTTCTTC. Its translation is CSVVGTGYNEQFF.

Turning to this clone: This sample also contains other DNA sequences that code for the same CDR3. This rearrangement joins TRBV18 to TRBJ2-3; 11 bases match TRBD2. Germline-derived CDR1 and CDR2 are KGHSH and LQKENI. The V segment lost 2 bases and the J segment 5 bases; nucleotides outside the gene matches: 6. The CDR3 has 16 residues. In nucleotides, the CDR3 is TGTGCCAGCTCACCAGGGCTAGCGGGAGGCGAAGATACGCAGTATTTT. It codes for CASSPGLAGGEDTQYF.

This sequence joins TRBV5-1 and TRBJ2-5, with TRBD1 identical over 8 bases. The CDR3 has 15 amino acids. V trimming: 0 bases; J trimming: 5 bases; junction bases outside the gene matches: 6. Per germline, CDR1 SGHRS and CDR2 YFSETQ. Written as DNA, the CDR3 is TGCGCCAGCAGCTTGGCGGCAGGGGGCGCGGAGACCCAGTACTTC. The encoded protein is CASSLAAGGAETQYF.